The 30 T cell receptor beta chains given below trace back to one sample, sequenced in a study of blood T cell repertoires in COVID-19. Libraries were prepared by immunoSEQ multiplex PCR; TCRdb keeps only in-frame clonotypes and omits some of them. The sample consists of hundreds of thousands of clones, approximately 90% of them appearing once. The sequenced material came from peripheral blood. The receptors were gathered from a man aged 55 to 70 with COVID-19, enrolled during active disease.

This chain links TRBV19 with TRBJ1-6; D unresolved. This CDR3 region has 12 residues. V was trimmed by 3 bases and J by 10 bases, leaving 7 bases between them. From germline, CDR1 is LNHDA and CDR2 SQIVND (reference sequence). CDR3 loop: CASSIAGSPLHF. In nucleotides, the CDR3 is TGTGCCAGTAGTATTGCAGGCTCACCCCTCCACTTT.

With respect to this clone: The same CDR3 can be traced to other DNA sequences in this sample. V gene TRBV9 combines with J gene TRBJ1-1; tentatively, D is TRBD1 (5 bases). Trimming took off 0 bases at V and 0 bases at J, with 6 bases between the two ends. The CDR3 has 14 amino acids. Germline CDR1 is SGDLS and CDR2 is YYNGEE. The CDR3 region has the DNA TGTGCCAGCAGCGTAGGGGGGGTGAACACTGAAGCTTTCTTT. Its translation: CASSVGGVNTEAFF.

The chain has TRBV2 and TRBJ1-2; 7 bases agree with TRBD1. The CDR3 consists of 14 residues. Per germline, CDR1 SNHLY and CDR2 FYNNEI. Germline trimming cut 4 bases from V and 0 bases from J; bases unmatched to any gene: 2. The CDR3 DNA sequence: TGTGCCAGCAGTGTCGGGACAGCTAACTATGGCTACACCTTC. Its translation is CASSVGTANYGYTF.

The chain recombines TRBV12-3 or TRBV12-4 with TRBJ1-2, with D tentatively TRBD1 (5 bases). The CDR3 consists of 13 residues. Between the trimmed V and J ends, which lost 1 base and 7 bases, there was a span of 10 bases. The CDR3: CASSLVLGAGYTF. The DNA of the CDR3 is TGTGCCAGCAGTTTAGTATTAGGGGCTGGCTACACCTTC.

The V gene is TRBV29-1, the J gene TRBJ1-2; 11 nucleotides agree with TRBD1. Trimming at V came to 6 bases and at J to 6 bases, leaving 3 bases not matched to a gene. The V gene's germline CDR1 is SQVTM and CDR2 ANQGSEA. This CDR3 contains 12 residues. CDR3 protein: CSVRGQGDGYTF. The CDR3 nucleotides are TGCAGCGTAAGGGGACAGGGGGATGGCTACACCTTC.

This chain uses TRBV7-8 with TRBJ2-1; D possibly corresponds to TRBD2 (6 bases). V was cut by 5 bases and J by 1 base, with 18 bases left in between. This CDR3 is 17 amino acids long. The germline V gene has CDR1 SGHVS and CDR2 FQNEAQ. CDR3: CASSQEGVRGSYNEQFF. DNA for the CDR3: TGTGCCAGCAGCCAGGAGGGTGTCCGGGGTTCCTACAATGAGCAGTTCTTC.

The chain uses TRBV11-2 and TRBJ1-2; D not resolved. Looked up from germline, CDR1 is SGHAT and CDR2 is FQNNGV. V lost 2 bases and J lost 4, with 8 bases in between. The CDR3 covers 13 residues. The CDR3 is CASSLNRFYGYTF. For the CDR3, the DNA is TGTGCCAGCAGCTTAAACAGATTCTATGGCTACACCTTC.

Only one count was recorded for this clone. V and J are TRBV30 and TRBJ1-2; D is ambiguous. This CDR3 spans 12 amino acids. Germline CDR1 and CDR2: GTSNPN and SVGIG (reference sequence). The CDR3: CAKARSNYGYTF. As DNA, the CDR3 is TGTGCAAAAGCTCGATCTAACTATGGCTACACCTTC.

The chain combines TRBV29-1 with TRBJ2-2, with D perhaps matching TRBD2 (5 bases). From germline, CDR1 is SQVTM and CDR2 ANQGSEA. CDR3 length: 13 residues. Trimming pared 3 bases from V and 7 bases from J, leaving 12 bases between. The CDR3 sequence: CSVEASRNGELFF. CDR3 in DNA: TGCAGCGTTGAGGCTAGCAGGAACGGGGAGCTGTTTTTT.

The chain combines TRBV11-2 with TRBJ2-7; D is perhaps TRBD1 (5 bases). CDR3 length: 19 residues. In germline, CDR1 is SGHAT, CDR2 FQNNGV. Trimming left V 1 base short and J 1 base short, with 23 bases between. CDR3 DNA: TGTGCCAGCAGCTTAGTAAGGAGTGGAAGTTTAGGGGTATCCTACGAGCAGTACTTC. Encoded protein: CASSLVRSGSLGVSYEQYF.

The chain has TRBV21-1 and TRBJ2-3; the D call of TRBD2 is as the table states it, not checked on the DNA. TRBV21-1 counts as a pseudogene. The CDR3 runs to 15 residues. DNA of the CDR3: TGTGCCAGCAGCAACCGGACTAGACTCACAGATACGCAGTATTTT. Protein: CASSNRTRLTDTQYF.

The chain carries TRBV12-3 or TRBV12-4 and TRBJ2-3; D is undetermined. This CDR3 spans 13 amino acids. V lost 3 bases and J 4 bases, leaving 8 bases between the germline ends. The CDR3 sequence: CASSLVSSDTQYF. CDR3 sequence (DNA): TGTGCCAGCAGTTTGGTTAGCTCAGATACGCAGTATTTT.

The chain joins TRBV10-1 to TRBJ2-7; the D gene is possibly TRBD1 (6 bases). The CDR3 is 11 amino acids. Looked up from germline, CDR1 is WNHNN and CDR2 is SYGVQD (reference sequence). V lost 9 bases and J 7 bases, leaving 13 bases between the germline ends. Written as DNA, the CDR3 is TGCGCCAGTCCCCCAGGGGAGGAGCAGTACTTC. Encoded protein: CASPPGEEQYF.

In DNA, the CDR3 is TGTGCCAGCAGCACCGAGGGAAACACCATATATTTT. It translates to CASSTEGNTIYF. This sequence joins TRBV7-9 and TRBJ1-3, with D uncertain. Trimming left V 5 bases short and J 4 bases short, with 6 bases between. CDR1 SEHNR and CDR2 FQNEAQ come from the germline V gene (reference sequence). This CDR3 contains 12 residues. Combining the CDR3 with reference TRBV7-9 and TRBJ1-3 gives the whole variable domain DTGVSQNPRHKITKRGQNVTFRCDPISEHNRLYWYRQTLGQGPEFLTYFQNEAQLEKSRLLSDRFSAERPKGSFSTLEIQRTEQGDSAMYLCASSTEGNTIYFGEGSWLTVV.

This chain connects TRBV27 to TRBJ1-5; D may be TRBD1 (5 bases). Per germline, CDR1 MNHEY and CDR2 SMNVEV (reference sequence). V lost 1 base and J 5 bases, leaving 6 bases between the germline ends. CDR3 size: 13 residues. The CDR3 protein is CASSLWGDQPQHF. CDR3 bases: TGTGCCAGCAGTTTATGGGGCGATCAGCCCCAGCATTTT.

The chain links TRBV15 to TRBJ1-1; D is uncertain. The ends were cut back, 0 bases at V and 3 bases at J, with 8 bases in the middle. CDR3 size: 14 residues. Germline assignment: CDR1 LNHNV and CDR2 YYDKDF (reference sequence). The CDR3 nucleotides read TGTGCCACCAGCAGAGATGCGCACTACACTGAAGCTTTCTTT. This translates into CATSRDAHYTEAFF.

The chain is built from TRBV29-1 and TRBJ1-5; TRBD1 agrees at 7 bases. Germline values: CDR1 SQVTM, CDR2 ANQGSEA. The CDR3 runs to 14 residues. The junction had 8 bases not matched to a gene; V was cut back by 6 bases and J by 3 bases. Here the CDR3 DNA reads TGCAGCGTAGGAACAGGGGTCAACAATCAGCCCCAGCATTTT. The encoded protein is CSVGTGVNNQPQHF.

DNA for the CDR3: TGTGCCAGCAGCTATGGGACAGGAAACACTGAAGCTTTCTTT. It yields the protein CASSYGTGNTEAFF. The chain combines TRBV5-4 with TRBJ1-1; 8 nucleotides agree with TRBD1. The germline gives CDR1 SGHNT, CDR2 YYREEE (reference sequence). This CDR3 has 14 amino acids. The trim removed 3 bases at V and 2 bases at J, leaving 3 bases unmatched.

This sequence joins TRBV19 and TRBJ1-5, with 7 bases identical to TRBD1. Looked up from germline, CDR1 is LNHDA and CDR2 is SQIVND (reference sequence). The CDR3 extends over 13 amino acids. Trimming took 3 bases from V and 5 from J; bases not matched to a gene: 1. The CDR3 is CASSIQGDQPQHF. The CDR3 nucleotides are TGTGCCAGTAGTATCCAGGGGGATCAGCCCCAGCATTTT.

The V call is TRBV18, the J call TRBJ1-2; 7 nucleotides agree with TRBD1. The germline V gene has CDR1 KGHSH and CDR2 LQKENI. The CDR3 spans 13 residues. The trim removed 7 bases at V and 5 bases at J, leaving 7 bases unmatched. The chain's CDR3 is CASYGQESYGYTF. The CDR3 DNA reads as TGTGCCAGCTACGGACAGGAGTCATATGGCTACACCTTC.

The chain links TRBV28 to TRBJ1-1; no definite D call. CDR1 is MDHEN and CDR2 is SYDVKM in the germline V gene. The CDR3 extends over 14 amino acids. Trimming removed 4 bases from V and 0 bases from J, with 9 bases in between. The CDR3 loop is CASSWQVMNTEAFF. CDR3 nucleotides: TGTGCCAGCAGTTGGCAGGTCATGAACACTGAAGCTTTCTTT.

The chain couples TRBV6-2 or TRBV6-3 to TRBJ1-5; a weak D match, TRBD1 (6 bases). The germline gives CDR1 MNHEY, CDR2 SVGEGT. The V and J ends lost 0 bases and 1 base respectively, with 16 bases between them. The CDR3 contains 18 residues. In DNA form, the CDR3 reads TGTGCCAGCAGTTACTCCCGGACAGATCCCTGGAGCAATCAGCCCCAGCATTTT. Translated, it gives CASSYSRTDPWSNQPQHF.

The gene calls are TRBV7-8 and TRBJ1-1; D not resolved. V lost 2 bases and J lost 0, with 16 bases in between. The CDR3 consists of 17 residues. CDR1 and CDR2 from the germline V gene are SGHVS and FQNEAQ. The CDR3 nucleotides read TGTGCCAGCAGCTTATTTATCGGGTACGGGATGAACACTGAAGCTTTCTTT. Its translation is CASSLFIGYGMNTEAFF.

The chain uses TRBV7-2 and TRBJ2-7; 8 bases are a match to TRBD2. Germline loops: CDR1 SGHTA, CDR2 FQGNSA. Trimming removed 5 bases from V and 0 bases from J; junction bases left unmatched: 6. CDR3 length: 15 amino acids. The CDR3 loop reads CASSRSGAGSYEQYF. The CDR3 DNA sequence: TGTGCCAGCAGCCGTAGCGGGGCGGGCTCCTACGAGCAGTACTTC.

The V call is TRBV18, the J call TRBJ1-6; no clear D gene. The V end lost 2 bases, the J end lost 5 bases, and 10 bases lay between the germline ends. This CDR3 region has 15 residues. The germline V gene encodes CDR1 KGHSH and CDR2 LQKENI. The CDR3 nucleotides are TGTGCCAGCTCACCAGTCCCCAGGAATAATTCACCCCTCCACTTT. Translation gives CASSPVPRNNSPLHF.

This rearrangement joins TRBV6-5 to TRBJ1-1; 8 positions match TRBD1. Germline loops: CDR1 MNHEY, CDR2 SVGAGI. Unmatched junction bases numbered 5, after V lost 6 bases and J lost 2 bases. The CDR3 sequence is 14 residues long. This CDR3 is CASRNGQGNTEAFF. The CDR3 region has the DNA TGTGCCAGCAGGAACGGACAGGGAAACACTGAAGCTTTCTTT.

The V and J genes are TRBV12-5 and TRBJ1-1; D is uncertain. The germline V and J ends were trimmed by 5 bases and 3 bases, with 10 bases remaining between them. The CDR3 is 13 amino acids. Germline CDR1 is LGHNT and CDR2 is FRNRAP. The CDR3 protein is CASGPTGYTEAFF. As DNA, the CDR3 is TGTGCTAGTGGTCCGACGGGATACACTGAAGCTTTCTTT.

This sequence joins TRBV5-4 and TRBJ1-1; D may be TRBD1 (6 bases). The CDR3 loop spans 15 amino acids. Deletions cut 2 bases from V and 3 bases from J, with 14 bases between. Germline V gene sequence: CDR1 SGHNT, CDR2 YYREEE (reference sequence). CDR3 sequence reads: CASSFYDRSYTEAFF. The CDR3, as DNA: TGTGCCAGCAGCTTTTACGACAGGAGTTACACTGAAGCTTTCTTT. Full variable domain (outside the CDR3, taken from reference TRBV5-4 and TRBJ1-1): ETGVTQSPTHLIKTRGQQVTLRCSSQSGHNTVSWYQQALGQGPQFIFQYYREEENGRGNFPPRFSGLQFPNYSSELNVNALELDDSALYLCASSFYDRSYTEAFFGQGTRLTVV.

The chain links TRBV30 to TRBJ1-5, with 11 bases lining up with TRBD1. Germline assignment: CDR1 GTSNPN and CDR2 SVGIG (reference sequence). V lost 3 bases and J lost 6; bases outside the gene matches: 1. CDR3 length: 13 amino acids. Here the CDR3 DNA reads TGTGCCTGGAGGGGGACAGGGGGTCAGCCCCAGCATTTT. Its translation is CAWRGTGGQPQHF.

In DNA form, the CDR3 reads TGTGCCAGCAGCAGGGACAGGAGATCGAACACCATATATTTT. Its translation: CASSRDRRSNTIYF. This chain joins TRBV6-6 and TRBJ1-3; 8 nucleotides agree with TRBD1. After removal of 6 bases from V and 7 bases from J, the junction contained 8 bases not matched to a gene. CDR1 and CDR2 from the germline V gene are MNHNY and SVGAGI (reference sequence). CDR3 length equals 14 residues.